This T cell receptor beta chain was observed in a study of blood T cell repertoires in COVID-19. Study-wide background: The origin of the acute and convalescent COVID-19 samples was the United States, Italy and Spain. Nucleic acid was either cDNA or gDNA, and it came from T cells, B-cell-depleted T cells, or PBMCs.

Authors' processing steps: Counts of nucleated cells, estimated from reference gene primer amplification, were obtained. Clones were read by immunoSEQ multiplex PCR, and TCRdb kept only the in-frame ones, dropping some. V, J and clone size are those of that table, while D and trimming were read from the DNA. The sample records approximately 44,000 clones, 87% being singletons. CDR3 length: 15 residues. J lost 0 bases, V lost 3 bases, and 0 bases had no gene match. Germline loops: CDR1 SGHTA, CDR2 FQGNSA. Sequenced: peripheral blood. This TCR was recovered from a man aged 60-69 years with acute or convalescent COVID-19. This rearrangement joins TRBV7-2 to TRBJ1-5; 9 nucleotides line up with TRBD1. CDR3 sequence: CASSLTGGSNQPQHF. The CDR3 DNA sequence: TGTGCCAGCAGCTTGACAGGGGGTAGCAATCAGCCCCAGCATTTT.